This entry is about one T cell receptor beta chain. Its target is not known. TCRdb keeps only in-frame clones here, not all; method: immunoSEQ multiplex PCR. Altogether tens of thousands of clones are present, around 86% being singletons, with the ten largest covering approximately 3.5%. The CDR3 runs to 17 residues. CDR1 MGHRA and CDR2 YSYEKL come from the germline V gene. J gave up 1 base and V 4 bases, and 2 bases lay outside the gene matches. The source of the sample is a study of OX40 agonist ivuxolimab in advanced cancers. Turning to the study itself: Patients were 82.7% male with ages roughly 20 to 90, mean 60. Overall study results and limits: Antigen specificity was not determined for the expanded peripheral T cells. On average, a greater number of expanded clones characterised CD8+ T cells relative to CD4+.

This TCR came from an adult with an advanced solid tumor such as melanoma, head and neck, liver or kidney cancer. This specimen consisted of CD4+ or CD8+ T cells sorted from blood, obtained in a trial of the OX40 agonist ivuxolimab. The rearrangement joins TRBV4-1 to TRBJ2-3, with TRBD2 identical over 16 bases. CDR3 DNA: TGCGCCAGCAGCCTGGGACTAGCGGGGGGGCGCACAGATACGCAGTATTTT. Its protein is CASSLGLAGGRTDTQYF.